The 12 T cell receptor beta chains below come from one sample, sequenced in a study of CD8 T cells in acute hepatitis C reinfection (dated by TCRdb to 2020 to 2023). The library was generated by the immunoSEQ multiplex PCR assay. The clones in this table, taken by TCRdb from immuneACCESS, are in-frame only. Not every clone is retained; where verified, under half of the shortfall comes from an unresolved V gene, and the cause of the rest is unknown. Counted in this sample were about 38,000 clones; around nine tenths of them appeared once. Clones ranked in the top ten supply 0.5% of the sample. The time point label here, explained by the study, means: naive CD8 control sorted from an acute-time-point sample. Input material: naive CD8+ T cells from PBMCs. The label giving this sample's cell subset or site can be read as: sorted total naive CD45RO-negative CD8+ T cells. Source of these receptors: a man aged 25 to 40 with chronic hepatitis C.

The CDR3 DNA follows: TGTGCCAGCAGCCCGGGGGCCTTTTCGCTTGAAGCTTTCTTT. Translated, it gives CASSPGAFSLEAFF. V and J are TRBV7-2 and TRBJ1-1; D is possibly TRBD1 (6 bases). This CDR3 is built from 14 residues. The V gene lost 5 bases and the J gene lost 7 bases, with 17 bases spanning the gap. Germline values: CDR1 SGHTA, CDR2 FQGNSA.

This chain uses TRBV7-9 with TRBJ1-4, with 8 positions matching TRBD1. The J segment lost 4 bases and the V segment lost 5 bases, leaving 9 bases of the junction unmatched. The germline CDR1 and CDR2 sequences are SEHNR and FQNEAQ (reference sequence). The CDR3 contains 16 residues. The CDR3 region has the DNA TGTGCCAGCAGCCCGACGACAGGGGACAATAATGAAAAACTGTTTTTT. Protein: CASSPTTGDNNEKLFF.

The table lists this clone with a count of one. The J gene is TRBJ1-4, the V gene TRBV6-5; D may be TRBD1 (6 bases). The CDR3 has 15 amino acids. In germline, CDR1 is MNHEY, CDR2 SVGAGI. V dropped 7 bases and J dropped 13 bases, with 25 bases sitting between them. CDR3 in amino acids: CASTISRGQGNRLFF. In nucleotides, the CDR3 is TGTGCCAGCACCATCTCCCGGGGGCAGGGTAATAGACTGTTTTTT.

This clone was seen more than once but under ten times. V usage is TRBV6-1 and J usage is TRBJ2-7; 7 bases are a match to TRBD1. Germline values: CDR1 MNHNS, CDR2 SASEGT. J gave up 0 bases and V 2 bases, and 4 bases lay outside the gene matches. The CDR3 is 15 amino acids. The CDR3 reads CASSETGQFSYEQYF. DNA of the CDR3: TGTGCCAGCAGTGAAACGGGACAGTTCTCCTACGAGCAGTACTTC.

J is TRBJ2-2 and V is TRBV11-2; TRBD1 aligns across 12 bases. Germline V gene data show CDR1 as SGHAT and CDR2 as FQNNGV. Trimming at V came to 3 bases and at J to 6 bases, leaving 11 bases not matched to a gene. The CDR3 covers 18 residues. The CDR3 DNA sequence: TGTGCCAGCAGCTTGGCCGGGACAGGGGGCGAATTCCCCGGGGAGCTGTTTTTT. Protein product: CASSLAGTGGEFPGELFF.

This chain connects TRBV11-2 to TRBJ2-1; 9 bases align to TRBD1. V was pared by 2 bases and J by 2 bases, with 4 bases of the junction left unmatched. Germline V CDR1 and CDR2: SGHAT, FQNNGV. The CDR3 contains 16 residues. This CDR3 is CASSLFGQGTYNEQFF. The CDR3 DNA sequence: TGTGCCAGCAGCTTATTCGGACAGGGGACCTACAATGAGCAGTTCTTC.

The CDR3: CASSLSTSGARETQYF. The DNA of the CDR3 is TGTGCCAGCAGCTTAAGCACTAGCGGGGCAAGAGAGACCCAGTACTTC. The rearrangement uses TRBV7-8 and TRBJ2-5; 10 bases align to TRBD2. Germline trimming cut 2 bases from V and 4 bases from J; bases unmatched to any gene: 7. CDR1 and CDR2 (germline): SGHVS, FQNEAQ. The CDR3 has 16 amino acids.

This rearrangement joins TRBV5-6 to TRBJ2-7; 9 nucleotides agree with TRBD1. V lost 4 bases to trimming and J lost 4 bases; unmatched junction nucleotides: 9. Germline CDR1 is SGHDT and CDR2 is YYEEEE. This CDR3 has 15 residues. In DNA, the CDR3 is TGTGCCAGCAGCCCAGGCGGACAGGGGCAATACGAGCAGTACTTC. It translates to CASSPGGQGQYEQYF.

The J gene is TRBJ2-7, the V gene TRBV21-1. TRBV21-1 is a documented pseudogene. This CDR3 is 15 amino acids long. The CDR3 DNA sequence: TGTGCCAGCAGCAAAGTCAAGGAACACCACTACGAGCAGTACTTC. Its translation: CASSKVKEHHYEQYF.

The genes are TRBV7-9 and TRBJ2-2; D uncertain. CDR3 length: 13 amino acids. V dropped 3 bases and J dropped 1 base, with 3 bases sitting between them. CDR1 and CDR2 from the germline V gene are SEHNR and FQNEAQ (reference sequence). The CDR3 spells CASSFENTGELFF. The CDR3 nucleotides read TGTGCCAGCAGCTTTGAGAACACCGGGGAGCTGTTTTTT.

The chain uses TRBV19 and TRBJ2-1, with D perhaps matching TRBD2 (5 bases). Trimming removed 1 base at V and 6 bases at J, with 10 bases between. This CDR3 has 14 residues. Per the germline V gene, CDR1 is LNHDA and CDR2 is SQIVND (reference sequence). As DNA, the CDR3 is TGTGCCAGTAGTATAGTGCTAGCAGGCAATGAGCAGTTCTTC. Protein sequence: CASSIVLAGNEQFF. Together with reference TRBV19 and TRBJ2-1, the CDR3 gives the full variable domain: DGGITQSPKYLFRKEGQNVTLSCEQNLNHDAMYWYRQDPGQGLRLIYYSQIVNDFQKGDIAEGYSVSREKKESFPLTVTSAQKNPTAFYLCASSIVLAGNEQFFGPGTRLTVL.

The chain uses TRBV19 and TRBJ2-1; D is perhaps TRBD2 (6 bases). This CDR3 contains 13 residues. V was shortened by 5 bases and J by 3 bases, with 8 bases between the two germline ends. Per germline, CDR1 LNHDA and CDR2 SQIVND (reference sequence). CDR3 nucleotide sequence: TGTGCCAGTAGTGCGACTAGCTACAATGAGCAGTTCTTC. Translation: CASSATSYNEQFF.